Below are 30 T cell receptor beta chains sequenced from a single sample in a study of blood T cell repertoires in COVID-19. Repertoires were generated with immunoSEQ multiplex PCR, while TCRdb's copy carries only in-frame clones and drops some. This table has some 670,000 clones, approximately 90% appearing once. The sequenced sample consisted of peripheral blood. The receptors come from a woman aged 18-30 years with acute or convalescent COVID-19.

The rearrangement links TRBV7-9 to TRBJ2-6; TRBD1 aligns across 8 bases. Trimming removed 1 base from V and 4 bases from J; junction bases left unmatched: 12. The CDR3 is 19 amino acids. Germline lookup yields CDR1 SEHNR and CDR2 FQNEAQ (reference sequence). CDR3 amino acids: CASSLGGRQGHRGANVLTF. The CDR3 DNA is TGTGCCAGCAGCTTAGGAGGGCGACAGGGGCATAGAGGGGCCAACGTCCTGACTTTC.

V gene TRBV5-8 combines with J gene TRBJ1-5, with unresolved D. V lost 4 bases, J lost 6 bases, and 14 bases lay in between. Germline CDR1 SGHTS, CDR2 YDEGEE. This CDR3 contains 14 residues. CDR3: CASSRHDGGQPQHF. The CDR3 DNA sequence: TGTGCCAGCAGCCGTCACGACGGAGGTCAGCCCCAGCATTTT.

The chain carries TRBV5-4 and TRBJ1-4; possible D gene TRBD1, 5 bases. Germline assignment: CDR1 SGHNT and CDR2 YYREEE (reference sequence). CDR3 size: 14 residues. The V and J ends lost 4 bases and 6 bases respectively, with 13 bases between them. This CDR3 reads CASSVQGRDEKLFF. The CDR3 DNA reads TGTGCCAGCAGCGTCCAGGGAAGAGATGAAAAACTGTTTTTT.

This clone appeared once. This rearrangement joins TRBV4-3 to TRBJ1-1; D remains unclear. Germline V gene data show CDR1 as LGHNA and CDR2 as YSLEER. V was pared by 1 base and J by 4 bases, with 10 bases between. The CDR3 has 14 residues. CDR3 in amino acids: CASSQAGGGTEAFF. CDR3 sequence (DNA): TGCGCCAGCAGCCAAGCGGGCGGAGGCACTGAAGCTTTCTTT.

This clone has a handful of counts. The genes are TRBV5-1 and TRBJ1-5, with 9 bases lining up with TRBD1. Unmatched junction bases numbered 7, after V lost 2 bases and J lost 7 bases. Per the germline V gene, CDR1 is SGHRS and CDR2 is YFSETQ. The CDR3 contains 15 residues. In DNA, the CDR3 is TGCGCCAGCAGCTTTACAGGGGGCAAGGAACAGCCCCAGCATTTT. Its translation: CASSFTGGKEQPQHF.

This clone was seen once. This chain connects TRBV7-3 to TRBJ2-2, with D perhaps TRBD1 (5 bases). CDR1 is SGHTA, CDR2 FQGTGA, per germline. V gave up 6 bases and J gave up 0 bases, with 11 bases separating them. This CDR3 is built from 15 residues. Here the CDR3 reads CASSFGHTNTGELFF. In DNA, the CDR3 is TGTGCCAGCAGTTTCGGACATACGAACACCGGGGAGCTGTTTTTT.

This sequence joins TRBV27 and TRBJ1-5; 7 bases align to TRBD1. The J segment lost 2 bases and the V segment lost 4 bases, leaving 5 bases of the junction unmatched. Per the germline V gene, CDR1 is MNHEY and CDR2 is SMNVEV (reference sequence). The CDR3 consists of 15 residues. The CDR3 nucleotides read TGTGCCAGCAGTTCTACAGGGGCGCGCAATCAGCCCCAGCATTTT. This gives the protein CASSSTGARNQPQHF.

The chain employs TRBV19 and TRBJ2-1; 9 nucleotides align to TRBD1. The V gene's germline CDR1 is LNHDA and CDR2 SQIVND (reference sequence). The CDR3 has 17 residues. Trimming cost V 6 bases and J 4 bases; bases outside gene matches: 13. CDR3 sequence: CASSRLVGTGPYNEQFF. CDR3 in DNA: TGTGCCAGTAGCCGATTGGTGGGGACAGGGCCTTACAATGAGCAGTTCTTC.

The V gene is TRBV19, the J gene TRBJ1-6, with a tentative D call TRBD1 (5 bases). Germline CDR1 is LNHDA and CDR2 is SQIVND (reference sequence). The CDR3 loop spans 15 amino acids. The V end was cut by 6 bases, the J end by 5 bases, with 14 bases between. The CDR3 region is CASSNQGFNNSPLHF. DNA for the CDR3: TGTGCCAGTAGCAATCAGGGTTTCAATAATTCACCCCTCCACTTT.

V usage is TRBV6-1 and J usage is TRBJ1-4; D not certain. V lost 2 bases to trimming and J lost 8 bases, with 15 bases between them. Germline V lookup: CDR1 MNHNS, CDR2 SASEGT. CDR3 size: 15 residues. This chain's CDR3 is CASSEFAGWREKLFF. In DNA form, the CDR3 reads TGTGCCAGCAGTGAATTTGCGGGGTGGCGCGAAAAACTGTTTTTT.

CDR3 nucleotide sequence: TGTGCCAGCAGCTTGGTTACAGGGGACCATTTTAACTATGGCTACACCTTC. Its protein is CASSLVTGDHFNYGYTF. The V call is TRBV5-6, the J call TRBJ1-2, with 7 bases that match TRBD1. V gave up 0 bases and J gave up 1 base; unmatched junction bases: 9. This CDR3 has 17 amino acids. The germline gives CDR1 SGHDT, CDR2 YYEEEE.

The V and J genes are TRBV6-2 or TRBV6-3 and TRBJ2-3, with D maybe TRBD2 (5 bases). Germline V gene data show CDR1 as MNHEY and CDR2 as SVGEGT. Between the trimmed V and J ends, which lost 6 bases and 0 bases, there was a span of 13 bases. This CDR3 region has 15 residues. CDR3: CASSPSGISTDTQYF. The CDR3 DNA sequence: TGTGCCAGCAGCCCCAGCGGAATTAGCACAGATACGCAGTATTTT.

This chain uses TRBV11-3 with TRBJ2-3; TRBD1 matches 7 bases. Trimming at V came to 3 bases and at J to 4 bases, leaving 4 bases not matched to a gene. The CDR3 sequence is 14 residues long. Germline CDR1 and CDR2: SGHNT and YENEEA. DNA of the CDR3: TGTGCCAGCAGCTTGGGACAGTTCCCAGATACGCAGTATTTT. It yields the protein CASSLGQFPDTQYF. Combining the CDR3 with reference TRBV11-3 and TRBJ2-3 gives the whole variable domain EAGVVQSPRYKIIEKKQPVAFWCNPISGHNTLYWYLQNLGQGPELLIRYENEEAVDDSQLPKDRFSAERLKGVDSTLKIQPAELGDSAVYLCASSLGQFPDTQYFGPGTRLTVL.

V usage is TRBV9 and J usage is TRBJ2-1; D gene unclear. The CDR3 length is 16 residues. Trimming cost V 0 bases and J 7 bases, with 17 bases left between them. From germline, CDR1 is SGDLS and CDR2 YYNGEE. The CDR3 is CASSVDLRRTENEQFF. DNA of the CDR3: TGTGCCAGCAGCGTAGATTTGCGGCGTACTGAGAATGAGCAGTTCTTC.

This clone is a singleton in its sample. The chain links TRBV27 to TRBJ1-2; 9 bases are shared with TRBD1. V was clipped by 6 bases and J by 7 bases; unmatched bases: 9. The CDR3 runs 14 residues. Germline loops: CDR1 MNHEY, CDR2 SMNVEV (reference sequence). CDR3: CASRPGTGYRGYTF. The DNA for the CDR3 is TGTGCCAGCAGGCCCGGGACAGGGTATCGTGGCTACACCTTC.

The V and J genes are TRBV6-5 and TRBJ2-7; 9 bases agree with TRBD1. The CDR3 contains 15 residues. Germline CDR1 MNHEY, CDR2 SVGAGI. Germline trimming cut 5 bases from V and 3 bases from J; bases unmatched to any gene: 8. The DNA of the CDR3 is TGTGCCAGCAGTCTTACGGGACAGGGTGGCTACGAGCAGTACTTC. Translated, it gives CASSLTGQGGYEQYF.

V and J are TRBV5-6 and TRBJ1-1; no firm D call. CDR3 length equals 12 residues. V lost 0 bases to trimming and J lost 6 bases, with 6 bases between them. CDR1 and CDR2 (germline): SGHDT, YYEEEE. The CDR3 sequence: CASSLASSEAFF. As DNA, the CDR3 is TGTGCCAGCAGCTTGGCCTCCTCTGAAGCTTTCTTT.

CDR3 sequence (DNA): TGTGCCAGCAGCCAAGACATGGCAGGGGGTAAAGGAAAAACCGGGGAGCTGTTTTTT. Its protein is CASSQDMAGGKGKTGELFF. The chain is built from TRBV4-2 and TRBJ2-2; 7 bases map to TRBD1. The germline CDR1 and CDR2 sequences are LGHNA and YNFKEQ. This CDR3 is 19 amino acids long. With 0 bases clipped from V and 5 bases from J, the junction kept 15 bases outside the gene matches.

The gene calls are TRBV7-9 and TRBJ2-3; 10 bases are a match to TRBD2. V shed 3 bases and J 2 bases; nucleotides not matched to a gene: 8. The CDR3 runs to 17 residues. Germline V CDR1 and CDR2: SEHNR, FQNEAQ (reference sequence). CDR3 DNA: TGTGCCAGCAGCTTCAATAGCGGGGGGCGAATCACAGATACGCAGTATTTT. Translated, it gives CASSFNSGGRITDTQYF. The full variable domain, its missing parts supplied by reference TRBV7-9 and TRBJ2-3, is DTGVSQNPRHKITKRGQNVTFRCDPISEHNRLYWYRQTLGQGPEFLTYFQNEAQLEKSRLLSDRFSAERPKGSFSTLEIQRTEQGDSAMYLCASSFNSGGRITDTQYFGPGTRLTVL.

The V gene is TRBV9, the J gene TRBJ2-7; 7 bases are a match to TRBD1. The trim removed 3 bases at V and 3 bases at J, leaving 9 bases unmatched. The germline V gene has CDR1 SGDLS and CDR2 YYNGEE. This CDR3 comprises 15 residues. In DNA form, the CDR3 reads TGTGCCAGCAGCGATAGATCTACAGGGGTCTACGAGCAGTACTTC. This encodes CASSDRSTGVYEQYF.

This clone appeared once. The genes are TRBV6-6 and TRBJ2-7; tentatively, D is TRBD2 (6 bases). CDR3 length: 11 residues. V gave up 2 bases and J gave up 7 bases, with 6 bases separating them. The germline gives CDR1 MNHNY, CDR2 SVGAGI (reference sequence). In nucleotides, the CDR3 is TGTGCCAGCAGTTACGGGGGGGAGCAGTACTTC. Its protein product is CASSYGGEQYF.

Note on this clone: The same CDR3 can be traced to other DNA sequences in this sample. This chain uses TRBV9 with TRBJ1-2; TRBD1 aligns across 8 bases. V lost 3 bases and J lost 4; bases outside the gene matches: 5. This CDR3 comprises 14 residues. Germline V gene sequence: CDR1 SGDLS, CDR2 YYNGEE. The CDR3 region has the DNA TGTGCCAGCAGCGGTGGACAGGGCGTCTATGGCTACACCTTC. Amino acids: CASSGGQGVYGYTF.

V and J are TRBV24-1 and TRBJ2-3; 9 positions match TRBD1. J gave up 1 base and V 3 bases, and 4 bases lay outside the gene matches. The CDR3 is made up of 16 amino acids. The V gene's germline CDR1 is KGHDR and CDR2 SFDVKD. DNA for the CDR3: TGTGCCACCAGTGATCGCCGGGACAGGGGCACAGATACGCAGTATTTT. Residues: CATSDRRDRGTDTQYF.

The chain combines TRBV30 with TRBJ1-6; tentative D call: TRBD1 (5 bases). The CDR3 contains 12 residues. V was cut by 3 bases and J by 8 bases, with 8 bases left in between. CDR1 and CDR2 (germline): GTSNPN, SVGIG (reference sequence). The CDR3 nucleotides are TGTGCCTGGAGCAGCAGGGATTCACCCCTCCACTTT. Protein: CAWSSRDSPLHF. Full variable domain (outside the CDR3, taken from reference TRBV30 and TRBJ1-6): SQTIHQWPATLVQPVGSPLSLECTVEGTSNPNLYWYRQAAGRGLQLLFYSVGIGQISSEVPQNLSASRPQDRQFILSSKKLLLSDSGFYLCAWSSRDSPLHFGNGTRLTVT.

The chain is built from TRBV24-1 and TRBJ2-1, with 11 bases matching TRBD1. V was pared by 4 bases and J by 8 bases, with 6 bases of the junction left unmatched. The germline CDR1 and CDR2 sequences are KGHDR and SFDVKD. This CDR3 is 15 amino acids long. The CDR3 protein is CATSEGTGGRDEQFF. CDR3 DNA sequence: TGTGCCACCAGTGAGGGGACAGGGGGTCGGGATGAGCAGTTCTTC.

V and J are TRBV21-1 and TRBJ2-5; the DNA was not compared with TRBD2, the D call given in the table. TRBV21-1 is described as a pseudogene. There are 17 residues in the CDR3. CDR3 protein: CASSKGVGGVIEETQYF. CDR3 DNA sequence: TGTGCCAGCAGCAAAGGGGTTGGGGGGGTTATCGAGGAGACCCAGTACTTC.

J is TRBJ1-1 and V is TRBV24-1; 9 bases fit TRBD1. V was pared by 4 bases and J by 10 bases, with 6 bases of the junction left unmatched. Germline-derived CDR1 and CDR2 are KGHDR and SFDVKD. The CDR3 length is 13 residues. The CDR3 DNA is TGTGCCACCAGTGACCCGGACAGGGGACGAGCTTTCTTT. This gives the protein CATSDPDRGRAFF.

This chain uses TRBV4-2 with TRBJ2-7, with a weak D call TRBD2 (6 bases). The CDR3 spans 13 residues. Per the germline V gene, CDR1 is LGHNA and CDR2 is YNFKEQ. Trimming pared 4 bases from V and 3 bases from J, leaving 10 bases between. The CDR3 spells CASSPGLSYEQYF. CDR3 DNA sequence: TGTGCCAGCAGCCCGGGACTGAGCTACGAGCAGTACTTC.

The rearrangement uses TRBV13 and TRBJ2-7; D is uncertain. Trimming pared 5 bases from V and 2 bases from J, leaving 16 bases between. Germline CDR1 PRHDT, CDR2 FYEKMQ (reference sequence). The CDR3 has 15 amino acids. CDR3 region: CASSPSTAPTYEQYF. DNA for the CDR3: TGTGCCAGCAGCCCCTCGACTGCCCCTACCTACGAGCAGTACTTC.

This sequence joins TRBV24-1 and TRBJ1-1, with 10 bases matching TRBD1. V dropped 9 bases and J dropped 1; count of bases not matched to a gene: 4. This CDR3 has 14 residues. Germline V gene sequence: CDR1 KGHDR, CDR2 SFDVKD. CDR3: CATAGTGENTEAFF. The CDR3 DNA follows: TGTGCCACCGCCGGGACAGGGGAGAACACTGAAGCTTTCTTT.